These T cell receptor beta chains were read from a single sample in a study of T-cell memory formation after mild COVID-19. TCRdb reprocessed the 5' RACE reads with MiXCR, giving one entry per CDR3 protein. The sample has around 160,000 distinct CDR3 sequences; around 10% are singletons. Sequenced material: PBMCs or a T cell subset sorted from them (not recorded which). These receptors came from a man between 18 and 29 years old who had mild COVID-19 (a few samples of this study predate the infection). Cell type and time point are not known. Both conserved end residues are part of each CDR3. Part of the rows lack a size; the others show once, few, many or a class for expanded clones.

J: TRBJ1-6
size: -
V: TRBV12-3/TRBV12-4
CDR3: CASSANKAGQGENSPLHF

J: TRBJ2-7
size: many
V: TRBV11-3
CDR3: CASSLEGEKQYF

J: TRBJ2-1
size: many
V: TRBV5-5
CDR3: CASSPRAPRDEQFF

J: TRBJ1-5
size: -
V: TRBV6-2/TRBV6-3
CDR3: CASSYSPGQGYQPQHF

J: TRBJ2-1
size: -
V: TRBV14
CDR3: CASSLGPSYNEQFF

J: TRBJ2-3
size: few
V: TRBV7-9
CDR3: CASSSSLSSTDTQYF

J: TRBJ2-3
size: -
V: TRBV2
CDR3: CAGWTGGDLDTQYF

J: TRBJ2-5
size: few
V: TRBV28
CDR3: CASRWTSQETQYF

J: TRBJ1-2
size: -
V: TRBV10-3
CDR3: CAILQAYGYTF

J: TRBJ2-5
size: -
V: TRBV10-3
CDR3: CAIGEQQEAQYF

J: TRBJ2-5
size: few
V: TRBV2
CDR3: CASGGNQETQYF

J: TRBJ1-1
size: few
V: TRBV28
CDR3: CATSWGNTEAFF

J: TRBJ1-4
size: -
V: TRBV3-1
CDR3: CASSPSAGAEKLFF

J: TRBJ1-1
size: few
V: TRBV7-8
CDR3: CASSPIRGGVGGIGGAFF

J: TRBJ2-2
size: few
V: TRBV5-5
CDR3: CASSFRGNLGTGELFF

J: TRBJ1-3
size: -
V: TRBV7-9
CDR3: CASSWTGSGNTIYF

J: TRBJ2-3
size: few
V: TRBV7-3
CDR3: CASSLSHSGTPDTQYF

J: TRBJ2-1
size: -
V: TRBV14
CDR3: CASSASLIEQFF

J: TRBJ1-1
size: few
V: TRBV6-6
CDR3: CASSSQNTEAFF

J: TRBJ1-6
size: -
V: TRBV12-3/TRBV12-4
CDR3: CASSGTPNSPLHF

J: TRBJ1-3
size: few
V: TRBV9
CDR3: CASSPRLESWGNTIYF

J: TRBJ2-5
size: many
V: TRBV5-1
CDR3: CASSSGGGQETQYF

J: TRBJ2-7
size: many
V: TRBV7-2
CDR3: CASSLSGDPYEQYF

J: TRBJ1-1
size: few
V: TRBV25-1
CDR3: CASSDWGRSTEAFF